One TCR beta chain is described in this entry. Treg sorting used a CD4+CD25+CD127-/low gate. TCRdb fed the 5' RACE reads into MiXCR, producing one record per CDR3 protein. The sample carries 12,000 or so distinct CDR3 sequences, roughly 51% recorded once. From germline, CDR1 is SQVTM and CDR2 ANQGSEA. The length of the CDR3 is 13 residues. The sample taken for sequencing was tumor-infiltrating Tregs sorted from the breast tumor. This clonotype originated in a female donor with breast cancer. The chain recombines TRBV29-1 with TRBJ2-2, with D perhaps given as TRBD1 or TRBD2 (6 bases each). CDR3 coding DNA: TGCAGTATCCGGAGGGGGTCCACCGGGGAGCTGTTTTTT. Protein: CSIRRGSTGELFF.